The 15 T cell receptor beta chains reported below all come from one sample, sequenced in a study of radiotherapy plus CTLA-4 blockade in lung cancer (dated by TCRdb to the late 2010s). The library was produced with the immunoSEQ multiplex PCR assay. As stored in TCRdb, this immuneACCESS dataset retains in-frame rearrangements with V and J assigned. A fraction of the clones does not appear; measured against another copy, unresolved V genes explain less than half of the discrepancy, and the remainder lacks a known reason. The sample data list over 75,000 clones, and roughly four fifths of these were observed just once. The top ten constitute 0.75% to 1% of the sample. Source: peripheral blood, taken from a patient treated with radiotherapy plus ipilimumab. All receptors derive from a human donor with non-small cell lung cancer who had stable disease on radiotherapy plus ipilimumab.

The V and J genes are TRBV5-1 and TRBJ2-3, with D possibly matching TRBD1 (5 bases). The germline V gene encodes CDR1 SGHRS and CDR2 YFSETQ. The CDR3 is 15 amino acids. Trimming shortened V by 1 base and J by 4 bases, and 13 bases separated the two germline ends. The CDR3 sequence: CASSLWQGGADTQYF. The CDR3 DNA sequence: TGCGCCAGCAGCTTGTGGCAGGGTGGTGCAGATACGCAGTATTTT.

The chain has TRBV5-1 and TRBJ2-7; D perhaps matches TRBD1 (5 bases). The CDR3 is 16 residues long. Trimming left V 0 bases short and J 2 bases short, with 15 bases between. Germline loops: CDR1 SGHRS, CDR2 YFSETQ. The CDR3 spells CASSLVRGRLTYEQYF. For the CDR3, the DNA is TGCGCCAGCAGCTTGGTAAGGGGCCGCCTAACCTACGAGCAGTACTTC. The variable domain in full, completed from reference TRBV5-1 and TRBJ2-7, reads KAGVTQTPRYLIKTRGQQVTLSCSPISGHRSVSWYQQTPGQGLQFLFEYFSETQRNKGNFPGRFSGRQFSNSRSEMNVSTLELGDSALYLCASSLVRGRLTYEQYFGPGTRLTVT.

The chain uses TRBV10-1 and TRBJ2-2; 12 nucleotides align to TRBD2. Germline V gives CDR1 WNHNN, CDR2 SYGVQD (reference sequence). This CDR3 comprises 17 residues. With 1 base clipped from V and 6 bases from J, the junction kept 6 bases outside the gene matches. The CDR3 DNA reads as TGCGCCAGCAGTGAGTTCCGGCTAGCGGGAGGGGCCGGGGAGCTGTTTTTT. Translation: CASSEFRLAGGAGELFF.

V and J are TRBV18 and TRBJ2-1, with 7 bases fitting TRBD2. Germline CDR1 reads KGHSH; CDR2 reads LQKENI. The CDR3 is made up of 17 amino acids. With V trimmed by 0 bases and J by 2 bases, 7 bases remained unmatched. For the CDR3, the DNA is TGTGCCAGCTCACCACCGGCAGCGGGGTCCACCTACAATGAGCAGTTCTTC. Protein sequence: CASSPPAAGSTYNEQFF.

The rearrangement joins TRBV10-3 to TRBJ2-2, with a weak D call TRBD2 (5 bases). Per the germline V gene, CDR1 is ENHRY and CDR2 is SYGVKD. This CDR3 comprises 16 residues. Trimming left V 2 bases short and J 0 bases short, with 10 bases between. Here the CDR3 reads CAISENEGTNTGELFF. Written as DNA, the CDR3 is TGTGCCATCAGTGAGAATGAGGGAACGAACACCGGGGAGCTGTTTTTT.

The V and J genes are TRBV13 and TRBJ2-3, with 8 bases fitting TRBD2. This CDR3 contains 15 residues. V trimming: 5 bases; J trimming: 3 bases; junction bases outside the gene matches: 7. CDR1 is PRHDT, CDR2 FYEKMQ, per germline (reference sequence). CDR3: CASSPRGGATDTQYF. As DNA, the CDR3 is TGTGCCAGCAGCCCTCGGGGGGGAGCTACAGATACGCAGTATTTT.

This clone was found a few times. The CDR3 DNA sequence: TGTGCCAGCAGTGACTCCTGGGTCGGGTCCTACGAGCAGTACTTC. It is translated as CASSDSWVGSYEQYF. This chain joins TRBV6-4 and TRBJ2-7; no clear D gene. Per the germline V gene, CDR1 is MRHNA and CDR2 is SNTAGT. The CDR3 is made up of 15 amino acids. The V and J ends lost 0 bases and 1 base respectively, with 10 bases between them.

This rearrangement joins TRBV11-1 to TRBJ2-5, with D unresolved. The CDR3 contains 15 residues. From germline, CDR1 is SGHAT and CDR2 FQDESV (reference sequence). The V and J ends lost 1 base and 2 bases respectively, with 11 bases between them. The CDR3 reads CASSLGRVDQETQYF. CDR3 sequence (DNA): TGTGCCAGCAGCTTAGGCCGAGTGGATCAAGAGACCCAGTACTTC.

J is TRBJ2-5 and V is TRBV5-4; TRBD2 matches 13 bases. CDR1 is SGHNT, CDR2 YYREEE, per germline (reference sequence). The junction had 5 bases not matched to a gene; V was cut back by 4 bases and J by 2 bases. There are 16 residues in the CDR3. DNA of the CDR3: TGTGCCAGCAGCGCCGGGACTAGCGGGGAACAAGAGACCCAGTACTTC. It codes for CASSAGTSGEQETQYF.

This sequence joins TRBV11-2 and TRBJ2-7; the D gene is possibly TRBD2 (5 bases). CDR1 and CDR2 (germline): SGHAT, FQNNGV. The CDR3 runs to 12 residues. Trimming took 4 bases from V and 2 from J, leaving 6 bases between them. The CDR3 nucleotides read TGTGCCAGCAGCTCCGGGGCCTACGAGCAGTACTTC. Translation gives CASSSGAYEQYF.

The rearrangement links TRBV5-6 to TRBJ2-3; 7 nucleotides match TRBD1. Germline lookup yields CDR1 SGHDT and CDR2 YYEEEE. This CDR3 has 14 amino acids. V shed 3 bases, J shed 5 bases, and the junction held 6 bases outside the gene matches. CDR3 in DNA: TGTGCCAGCAGCTACAGGGGAGCTAGAGATACGCAGTATTTT. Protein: CASSYRGARDTQYF.

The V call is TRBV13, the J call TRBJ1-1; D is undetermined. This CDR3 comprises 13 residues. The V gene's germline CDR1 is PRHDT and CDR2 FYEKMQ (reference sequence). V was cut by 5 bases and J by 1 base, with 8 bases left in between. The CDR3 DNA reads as TGTGCCAGCAGCCCACAGCCGAACACTGAAGCTTTCTTT. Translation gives CASSPQPNTEAFF.

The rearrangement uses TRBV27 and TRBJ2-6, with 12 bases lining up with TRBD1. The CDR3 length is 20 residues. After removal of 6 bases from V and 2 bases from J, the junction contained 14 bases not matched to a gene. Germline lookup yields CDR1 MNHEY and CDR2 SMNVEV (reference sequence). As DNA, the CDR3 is TGTGCCAGCAGCCAAAACACCGGGACAGGGGGCTTGGCTGGGGCCAACGTCCTGACTTTC. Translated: CASSQNTGTGGLAGANVLTF.

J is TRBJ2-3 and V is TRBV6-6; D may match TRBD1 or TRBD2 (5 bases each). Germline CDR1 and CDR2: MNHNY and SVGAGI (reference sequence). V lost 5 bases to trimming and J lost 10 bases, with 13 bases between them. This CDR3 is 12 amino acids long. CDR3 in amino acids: CASSGTPSSQYF. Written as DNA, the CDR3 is TGTGCCAGCAGTGGGACCCCCTCCTCGCAGTATTTT.

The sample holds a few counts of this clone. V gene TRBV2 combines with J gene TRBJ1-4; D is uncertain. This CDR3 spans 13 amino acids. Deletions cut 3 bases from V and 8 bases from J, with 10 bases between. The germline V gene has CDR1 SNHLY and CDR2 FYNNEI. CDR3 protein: CASSEQAREKLFF. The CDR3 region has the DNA TGTGCCAGCAGTGAGCAGGCTAGGGAAAAACTGTTTTTT.